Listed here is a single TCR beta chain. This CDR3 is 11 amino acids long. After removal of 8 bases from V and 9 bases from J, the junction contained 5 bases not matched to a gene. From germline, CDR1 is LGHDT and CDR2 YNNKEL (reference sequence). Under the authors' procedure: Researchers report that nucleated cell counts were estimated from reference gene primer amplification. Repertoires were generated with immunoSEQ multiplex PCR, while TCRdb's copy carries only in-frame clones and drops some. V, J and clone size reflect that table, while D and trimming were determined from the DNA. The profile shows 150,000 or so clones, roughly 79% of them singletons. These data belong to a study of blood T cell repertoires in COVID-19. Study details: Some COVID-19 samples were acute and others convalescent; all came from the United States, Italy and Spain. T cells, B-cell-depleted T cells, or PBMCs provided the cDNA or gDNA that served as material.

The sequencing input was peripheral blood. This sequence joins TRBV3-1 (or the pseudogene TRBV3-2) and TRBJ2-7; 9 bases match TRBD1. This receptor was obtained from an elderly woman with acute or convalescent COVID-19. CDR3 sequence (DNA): TGTGCCAGCGGAAGACAGGGGGGGCAGTACTTC. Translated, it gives CASGRQGGQYF.